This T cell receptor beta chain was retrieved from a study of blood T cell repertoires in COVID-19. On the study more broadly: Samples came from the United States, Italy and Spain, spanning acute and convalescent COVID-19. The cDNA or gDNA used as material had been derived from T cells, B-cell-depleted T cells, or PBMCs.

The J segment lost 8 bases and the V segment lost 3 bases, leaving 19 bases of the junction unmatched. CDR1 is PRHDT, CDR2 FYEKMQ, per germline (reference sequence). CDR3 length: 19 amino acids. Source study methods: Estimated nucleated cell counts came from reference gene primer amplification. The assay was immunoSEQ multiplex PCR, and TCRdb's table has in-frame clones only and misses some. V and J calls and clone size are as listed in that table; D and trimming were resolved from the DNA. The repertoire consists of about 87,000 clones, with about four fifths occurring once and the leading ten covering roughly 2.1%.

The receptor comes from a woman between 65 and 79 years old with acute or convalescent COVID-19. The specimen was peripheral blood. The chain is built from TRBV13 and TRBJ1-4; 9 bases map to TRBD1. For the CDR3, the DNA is TGTGCCAGCAGCTTGATCCCGGGACAGGGCTTAGACGGGGGAGAAAAACTGTTTTTT. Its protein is CASSLIPGQGLDGGEKLFF.